This T cell receptor (beta chain) was sequenced during a study of cytomegalovirus exposure and HLA in healthy donors. Findings and limits, study-wide: Researchers reported that three CMV-associated chains were confirmed in vitro as CMV antigen-specific. A further, later analysis showed that HLA-associated TCR beta chains (compared with equally common others) were more clonally expanded. Presence/absence comparisons presumed near-even sequencing depth among donors. The study designated roughly 150 TCR beta chains cytomegalovirus-associated.

Notes on this clone: Its cognate antigen is unknown.

Per the germline V gene, CDR1 is GTSNPN and CDR2 is SVGIG (reference sequence). Trimming left V 0 bases short and J 0 bases short, with 12 bases between. The CDR3 runs 16 residues. Amplification used 60 Vbeta primers and 13 Jbeta primers. Sequencing used immunoSEQ multiplex PCR; TCRdb keeps in-frame clones, though not all of them. The data contain roughly 190,000 clones, around three quarters of them seen just once; the ten biggest clones take up over 1.5%. This sequence was found in a woman aged 18-29 years in good health and CMV-seronegative. The rearrangement joins TRBV30 to TRBJ1-3; D not resolved. The specimen was PBMCs. The CDR3 bases are TGTGCCTGGAGTGTACGCGGTTCTGCCTCTGGAAACACCATATATTTT. It specifies CAWSVRGSASGNTIYF. The complete variable domain, with remaining parts taken from reference TRBV30 and TRBJ1-3, reads SQTIHQWPATLVQPVGSPLSLECTVEGTSNPNLYWYRQAAGRGLQLLFYSVGIGQISSEVPQNLSASRPQDRQFILSSKKLLLSDSGFYLCAWSVRGSASGNTIYFGEGSWLTVV.